The sequence of this T cell receptor (beta chain) was determined in a study of OX40 agonist ivuxolimab in advanced cancers. Turning to the study itself: The patients' treatment was ivuxolimab, an agonistic anti-OX40 (CD134) antibody. Dose-escalation patients' cancers were hepatocellular carcinoma, melanoma, renal cell or head and neck cancer.

Autoimmune disease history or systemic immunosuppression was exclusionary. The CDR3 has 17 amino acids. Note on this clone: Its antigen remains unidentified.

Profiling relied on immunoSEQ multiplex PCR, and the TCRdb table lists in-frame clones only, not all of them. Here the sample spans under 65,000 clones, roughly 90% being singletons. Study findings and constraints: Compared with CD4+, CD8+ T cells on average had more expanded clones.

This chain links TRBV21-1 with TRBJ2-7; the table's D call TRBD2 went unverified against the DNA. TRBV21-1 is a pseudogene. The sequence was collected from an adult with an advanced solid tumor such as melanoma, head and neck, liver or kidney cancer. Sample: CD4+ or CD8+ T cells sorted from blood, taken in a trial of the OX40 agonist ivuxolimab. The CDR3 region is CASSNPLLAGGSYEQYF. The DNA for the CDR3 is TGTGCCAGCAGCAATCCTTTACTAGCGGGGGGCTCCTACGAGCAGTACTTC.